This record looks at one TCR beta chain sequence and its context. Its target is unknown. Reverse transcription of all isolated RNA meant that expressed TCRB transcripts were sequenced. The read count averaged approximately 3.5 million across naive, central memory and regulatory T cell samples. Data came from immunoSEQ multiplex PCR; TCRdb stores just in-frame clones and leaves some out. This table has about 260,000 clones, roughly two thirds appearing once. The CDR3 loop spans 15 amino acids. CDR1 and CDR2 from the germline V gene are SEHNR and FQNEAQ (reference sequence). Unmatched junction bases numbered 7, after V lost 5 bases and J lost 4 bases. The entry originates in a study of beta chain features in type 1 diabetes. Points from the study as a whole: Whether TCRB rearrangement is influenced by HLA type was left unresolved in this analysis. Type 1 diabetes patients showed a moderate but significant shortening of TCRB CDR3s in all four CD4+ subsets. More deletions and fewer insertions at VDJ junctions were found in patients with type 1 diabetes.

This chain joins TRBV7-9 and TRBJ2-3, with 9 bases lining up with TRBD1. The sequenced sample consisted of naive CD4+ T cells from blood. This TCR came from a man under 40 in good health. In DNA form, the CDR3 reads TGTGCCAGCAGCCCCGGACAGGGGATCGCAGATACGCAGTATTTT. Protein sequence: CASSPGQGIADTQYF.